What follows describes a single T cell receptor (beta chain). Its antigen is currently not known. A much more abundant neighbour one base away suggests this may be a read error. The TCR beta CDR3 regions were amplified from RNA transcripts. The first round of RT-PCR for the TCR CDR3 was performed with the HTBI primer set and the Qiagen OneStep RT-PCR kit. A second multiplex PCR round built the libraries, followed by size selection and purification. Libraries were sequenced paired-end with 100 bp reads on an Illumina HiSeq2000. The study's own analysis went as follows. Raw data were processed with SOAPnuke, discarding reads with adapters, uncalled bases, mean Phred below 15, or no exact constant-primer or identifier match. COPE v1.2.5 was used to merge the high-quality paired reads, and each unique nucleotide sequence was defined as a clonotype. MiTCR v1.1 was used to align the clonotypes against IMGT TRBV, TRBD and TRBJ reference segments. The analysis was restricted to V-J combinations with a frequency above 0.0001, which together covered roughly 99% of the repertoires. A TCS score was defined as the ratio between F50 (clonal expansion) and ExV (chaos), using BLOSUM62-based TCRdist between CDR3 peptides within each V-J. Welch's t-statistics and random forest reduced around 510 V-J features to under 15, which were used in a naive Bayes classifier (R e1071). TCRdb handled the public reads itself, with Q25 trimming in fastp and clone calling in MiXCR, and kept productive beta chains. Each CDR3 protein appears once, grouped with its most common genes and DNA. In this record, the V and J calls reflect TCRdb's handling and not the investigators' own analysis. The sample table records some 490,000 distinct CDR3 sequences; 20% to 25% of these occur just once. The ten largest make up approximately 49% of the sample.

These data originate in a study of T cells in Graves' hyperthyroidism and ophthalmopathy (dated by TCRdb to the late 2010s). Notes on the research overall: Peripheral blood samples were taken at initial diagnosis, before any treatment was given. Prospective prediction of ophthalmopathy was tested in an independent validation cohort of about 19 hyperthyroidism patients and some 17 patients who later progressed to ophthalmopathy. After blood sampling, hyperthyroidism patients were treated with methimazole at a starting dose of 30 mg daily, and ophthalmopathy patients were treated with high-dose intravenous methylprednisolone. A discovery cohort of roughly 100 patients, approximately 44 with Graves' ophthalmopathy and fewer than 65 with stable Graves' hyperthyroidism, was used to find distinguishing TCR V-J signatures. TCR Vbeta CDR3 sequencing of fewer than 150 peripheral blood samples (fewer than 45 ophthalmopathy, some 75 hyperthyroidism and roughly 17 progressor patients) is reported in the paper. The study also compared thyroid tissue and blood T-cell repertoires from over 5 Graves' hyperthyroidism patients. For training and testing, the 100 or so patients in the discovery cohort were randomly divided in a 7:3 ratio.

Moderately to severely active disease, a Clinical Activity Score of at least 3, a NOSPECS grade of at least 4, and a duration under 3 months were present in ophthalmopathy patients. Any patient with an uncontrolled infection, another autoimmune disease, pregnancy or lactation was excluded. Diagnoses were based on clinical symptoms, serum thyroxine and TRAb, thyroid ultrasound and orbital computed tomography. PBMCs were separated from 10 ml of fresh peripheral blood using Ficoll-Paque density gradient centrifugation. Total RNA was extracted using Trizol reagent, and RNA quality was assessed on an Agilent 2100 Bioanalyzer. Paper-wide results and their limitations: In validation, the model predicted progression to ophthalmopathy a median of approximately 6.3 months before onset, with over 55% sensitivity and roughly 73% specificity. No statistical method was used to fix the sample size in advance, and group allocation was not hidden from the investigators. Blood samples also contained most of the expanded thyroid clonotypes (frequency above 0.001), which suggests that blood repertoires may reflect thyroid immune responses. Ophthalmopathy was separated from stable hyperthyroidism by a 13 V-J signature model, with around 90% sensitivity and roughly 84% specificity obtained in cross-validation and 80%/75% obtained in testing.

There are 15 amino acids in the CDR3, from cysteine to phenylalanine inclusive. The entry retains the CDR3 DNA only, 45 bases that are in frame from base 1. Here V drops 4 bases and J drops 6 bases, and the junction holds 10 bases not matched to any gene. The origin of this receptor is a woman in her 70s with Graves' ophthalmopathy. Specimen: blood. The V and J segments used are TRBV12-3 or TRBV12-4 and TRBJ2-7, with 9 middle bases fitting TRBD2. Read as DNA, the sequence is TGTGCCAGCAGTTCCCAGACTAGCGGAGGCTGCGAGCAGTACTTC. The encoded protein is CASSSQTSGGCEQYF.